This T cell receptor (beta chain) originates from a study of cytomegalovirus exposure and HLA in healthy donors (dated by TCRdb to about 2017). Study-level background: An earlier analysis of several hundred of the donors reported roughly 300 Gb of sequence data and around 100 million unique TCR beta sequences obtained from some 170 million T cells. An early release covering approximately 600 HLA-typed donors comprised 250 to 350 gigabases of sequencing data and approximately 80 million unique TCR sequences. Of the roughly 430 genotyped donors, approximately 82% fell in the genetic ancestry cluster associated with self-reported Caucasian donors. The study aimed to test whether cataloging public T cell receptors could reveal signatures of past pathogen exposure. Using immunosequencing, the study profiled T cell repertoires from 550 to 750 subjects and related those repertoires to cytomegalovirus serostatus. In addition to the first cohort of 666 subjects, a separate validation cohort of 130 or so different subjects was used. High-throughput TCR immunosequencing, statistical association of individual TCRs with disease status, and machine learning were combined to predict cytomegalovirus infection status. To study patterns of TCR occurrence, a later analysis re-analyzed previously published TCR beta repertoires from around 660 donors and added high-resolution HLA genotyping. Rather than drawing on any new phenotypic data, the later analysis identified candidate immune exposures from TCR beta sequences and the way those sequences occurred across donors. To decide whether each TCR beta V gene segment behaved as functional or pseudogenic, an earlier analysis of some 600 of the donors relied on high-throughput TCR beta sequencing. Donor age, sex, ethnicity and CMV serostatus were compiled alongside the repertoire data. Genome-wide SNP genotypes for about 55% of the roughly 670 donors were used in a later genetic analysis, which treated that subset as a discovery cohort. All discovery cohort repertoires had been generated on a single sequencing platform. HLA typing covered class I and class II loci at four-digit resolution. Typing coverage differed by locus: A, B, C, DRB1 and DQB1 were typed in roughly 620-640 donors, DQA1 in around 500, DPA1 in approximately 600, and DPB1 in 450 to 480. Several DR-DQ haplotypes were handled as single units for association and clustering because linkage in the cohort was strong. Across about 380 genotyped donors of the cohort, an average of about 240,000 unique TCR beta nucleotide sequences per donor were sequenced, and about a sixth of those sequences were non-productive. Broad study findings and their caveats: Immune exposure information for the cohort was limited to CMV serostatus. In vitro tests confirmed that a few of the cytomegalovirus-associated TCR beta chains recognize cytomegalovirus antigens. In an earlier analysis of about 540 of the donors, most TCR beta V segments were observed in productive rearrangements about 87% or about 30% of the time, broadly matching IMGT annotations. In a later analysis, the rate of TCR association differed among HLA loci, with DRB1 alleles having the most associated TCRs and HLA-C alleles having the fewest. Presence/absence analyses assumed roughly uniform sequencing depth across donors, an assumption that may not hold. In a later analysis, HLA-associated TCR beta chains showed more clonal expansion and lower generation probabilities than non-associated chains that were equally common. In both the original and validation cohorts, the classifier was reported to diagnose cytomegalovirus status with high specificity and sensitivity. A group of highly shared sequence variants was considered likely to be a technical artifact of the sequencing pipeline. Correlated functional status among segregating V segments might be attributable to linkage disequilibrium, but an unknown experimental factor could not be ruled out. A later analysis found that most CMV-associated TCR beta chains appeared HLA-restricted, with HLA associations seemingly driven largely by CMV exposure. In the study, 150 to 200 TCR beta chains were listed as associated with cytomegalovirus. An association between a missense DCLRE1C variant and V-gene and J-gene trimming of TCR beta chains was found in a later genetic analysis and replicated in an independent cohort. HLA typing was unavailable for some donors at each locus, so association tests used only the typed subset. Across donors, most TCR sequences were observed very rarely, whereas some public TCRs were present in many individuals. At a false discovery rate of 0.05, a later analysis linked 15,000 to 20,000 TCR beta sequences to specific HLA alleles. A later analysis reported that several top co-occurrence clusters appeared linked to parvovirus B19, influenza, CMV and Epstein-Barr virus. Only TCR beta chains were sequenced in this cohort, and the absence of alpha or paired-chain data limited detectable features. Compared with the approximately 710-donor mean, donors in an Asian-associated ancestry cluster had fewer N-insertions in productive TCRs, according to a later genetic analysis. Because counts were too low, 15 to 20 rarely observed V segments, including chromosome 9 orphons, were excluded from the earlier analysis of some 590 of the donors. It was suggested by the authors that the approach could potentially be generalized to other disease states and immunological phenotypes. When HLA alleles, especially DR and DQ, strongly co-occurred, attributing TCR associations to individual alleles was difficult. A further reported finding was that TCR beta sequences accurately predicted the HLA-A and HLA-B alleles for most subjects in the first cohort.

Preparation of the library involved the immunoSEQ multiplex PCR assay. The multiplex PCR relied on a mix of 60 forward primers for TCR Vbeta segments and 13 reverse primers for TCR Jbeta segments. A multiplex PCR assay on genomic DNA amplified the CDR3 region of rearranged TCR beta genes. Amplified TCR beta libraries were sequenced as 87-base-pair reads on the Illumina HiSeq System. The study's own analysis went as follows. In a later analysis, tens of millions of unique TCR beta chains were counted across the roughly 610 repertoires, and around 11 million of these chains were shared by at least two donors. To remove PCR and sequencing errors, raw reads were error-corrected and collapsed into unique sequences using a nearest-neighbor algorithm that merged closely related sequences. V, D and J gene segments were assigned by aligning CDR3 sequences to IMGT reference sequences. For a sequence to be retained, a match of at least six nucleotides was required to both a V gene segment and a J gene segment. Rearrangements were called productive when the CDR3 lacked stop codons and stayed in frame with V and J; all others were non-productive. Following IMGT convention, CDR3 was defined as the stretch from the second conserved V-encoded cysteine up to the conserved J-encoded phenylalanine. The earlier analysis of about 640 of the donors excluded any sequence lacking an unambiguous match to a single V gene segment. An earlier analysis of fewer than 750 of the donors called V segments functional above 56.7% productive rearrangements and segregating when the between-donor standard deviation exceeded 5%. A statistical classification framework was built for diagnosing cytomegalovirus status from the catalog of TCR beta chain sequences. A later analysis assigned V and J genes by comparing TCR nucleotide sequences with IMGT/GENE-DB human TR gene sequences. A later analysis assigned CDR3 sequences and most-parsimonious VDJ recombination scenarios with the TCRdist pipeline. In a later analysis, each TCR beta chain was defined by its CDR3 amino acid sequence together with its V-gene family, and reads without a unique V-gene family were excluded. To address suspected cross-contamination and a sequencing artifact, a later analysis removed 450 to 700 highly shared, low-generation-probability nucleotide sequences. In a later analysis, a clonal expansion index was calculated for each public chain from normalized within-repertoire ranks of inferred template counts. A later analysis computed generation probabilities with a VDJ recombination model fitted to out-of-frame rearrangements, and checked the results against IGoR. Hypergeometric tests were used in a later analysis to score TCR-TCR, TCR-HLA and TCR-CMV co-occurrence, with a repertoire-size bias correction applied to the TCR pairs. A later analysis estimated false discovery rates by permuting HLA or CMV assignments 20 times. In a later analysis, co-occurring TCRs were grouped using DBSCAN, and TCRdist sequence similarity was added for clustering within HLA-allele-positive subsets. Repertoires with fewer than 30,000 or more than 120,000 public chains, plus five repertoires with anomalous nucleotide sharing, were excluded from co-occurrence clustering. The clones in this table, taken by TCRdb from immuneACCESS, are in-frame only. Not every clone is retained; where verified, under half of the shortfall comes from an unresolved V gene, and the cause of the rest is unknown. Clone size and the V and J calls come from that table; the DNA yielded D and trimming. This sample's table carries approximately 42,000 clones. Together, the top ten hold over 7% of the sample.

The cohort consisted of hundreds of healthy bone marrow donors. All cohort members were sampled while nominally healthy, although unrecorded immune exposures were likely present. The donor tested CMV seronegative, placing the donor among the 300 to 400 seronegative members of the cohort. Each donor provided a peripheral blood sample, and peripheral blood mononuclear cells were used for TCR beta sequencing. Genomic DNA was extracted from the blood cell samples with the Qiagen DNeasy Blood Extraction Kit. About this clone: Which antigen it targets is not known.

Sequencing was carried out using PBMCs. This receptor was obtained from a male donor in good health and CMV-seronegative.

DNA sequence: TGCGCCAGCAGCTTGGCCGTGACAGCCTACACCGGGGAGCTGTTTTTT. Translated, this gives CASSLAVTAYTGELFF. The rearrangement combines TRBV5-1 with TRBJ2-2; perhaps TRBD1 is the D gene, with 5 bases matching. V lost 0 bases and J lost 3 bases; the stretch between them is 12 bases long. Including the terminal cysteine and phenylalanine, the CDR3 comprises 16 residues. The sequence is cut down to CDR3 DNA, 48 bases in frame from base 1. CDR1 and CDR2 are drawn from the germline V gene: SGHRS, YFSETQ.